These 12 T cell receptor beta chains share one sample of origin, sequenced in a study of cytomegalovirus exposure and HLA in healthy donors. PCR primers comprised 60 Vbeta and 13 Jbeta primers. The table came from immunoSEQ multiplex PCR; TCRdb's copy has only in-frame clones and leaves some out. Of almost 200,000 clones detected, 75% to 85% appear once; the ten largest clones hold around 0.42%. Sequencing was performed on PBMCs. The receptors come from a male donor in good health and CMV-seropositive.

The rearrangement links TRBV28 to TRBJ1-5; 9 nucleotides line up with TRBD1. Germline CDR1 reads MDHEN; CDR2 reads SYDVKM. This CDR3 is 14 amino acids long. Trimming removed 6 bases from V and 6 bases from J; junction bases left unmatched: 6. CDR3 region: CASRKQGARQPQHF. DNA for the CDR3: TGTGCCAGCAGAAAACAGGGGGCGCGTCAGCCCCAGCATTTT.

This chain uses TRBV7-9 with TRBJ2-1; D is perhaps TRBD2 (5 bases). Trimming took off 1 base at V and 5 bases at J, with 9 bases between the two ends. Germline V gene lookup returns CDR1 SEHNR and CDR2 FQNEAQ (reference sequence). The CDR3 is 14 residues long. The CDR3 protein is CASSLETTNNEQFF. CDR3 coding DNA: TGTGCCAGCAGCTTAGAGACTACAAACAATGAGCAGTTCTTC.

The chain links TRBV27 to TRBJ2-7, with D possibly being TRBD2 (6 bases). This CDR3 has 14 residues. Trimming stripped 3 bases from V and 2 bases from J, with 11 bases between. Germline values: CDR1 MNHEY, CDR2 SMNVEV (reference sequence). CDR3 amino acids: CASSFGGPPYEQYF. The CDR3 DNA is TGTGCCAGCAGTTTCGGGGGTCCTCCCTACGAGCAGTACTTC.

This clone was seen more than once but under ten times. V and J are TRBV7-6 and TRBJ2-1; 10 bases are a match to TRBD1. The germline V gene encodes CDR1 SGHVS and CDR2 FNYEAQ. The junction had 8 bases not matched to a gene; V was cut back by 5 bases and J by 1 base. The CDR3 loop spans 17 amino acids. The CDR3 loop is CASSTGQGRGSYNEQFF. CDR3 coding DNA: TGTGCCAGCAGCACGGGACAGGGGCGGGGGTCCTACAATGAGCAGTTCTTC.

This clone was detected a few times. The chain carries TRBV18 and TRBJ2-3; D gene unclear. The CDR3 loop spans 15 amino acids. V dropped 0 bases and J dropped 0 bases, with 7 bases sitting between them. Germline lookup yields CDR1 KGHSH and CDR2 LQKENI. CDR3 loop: CASSPPVRSTDTQYF. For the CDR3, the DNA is TGTGCCAGCTCACCACCGGTTCGGAGCACAGATACGCAGTATTTT.

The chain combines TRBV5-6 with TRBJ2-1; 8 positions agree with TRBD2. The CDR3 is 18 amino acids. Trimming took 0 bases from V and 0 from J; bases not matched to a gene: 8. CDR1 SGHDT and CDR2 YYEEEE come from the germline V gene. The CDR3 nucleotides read TGTGCCAGCAGCTTGGAATTGATAGCGGGGAGCTCCTACAATGAGCAGTTCTTC. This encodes CASSLELIAGSSYNEQFF.

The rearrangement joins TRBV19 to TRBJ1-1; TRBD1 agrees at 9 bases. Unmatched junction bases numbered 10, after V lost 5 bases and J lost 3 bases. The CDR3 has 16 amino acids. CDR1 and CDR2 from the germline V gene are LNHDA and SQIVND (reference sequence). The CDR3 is CASSYRTGVGDTEAFF. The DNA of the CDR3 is TGTGCCAGTAGTTATCGGACAGGGGTCGGGGACACTGAAGCTTTCTTT.

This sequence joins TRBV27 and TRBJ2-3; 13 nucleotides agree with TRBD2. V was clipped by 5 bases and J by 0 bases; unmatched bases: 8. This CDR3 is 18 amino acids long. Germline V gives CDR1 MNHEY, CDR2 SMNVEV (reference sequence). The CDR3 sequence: CASSLRLAGGLSTDTQYF. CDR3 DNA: TGTGCCAGCAGTCTCCGACTAGCGGGGGGCCTTAGCACAGATACGCAGTATTTT.

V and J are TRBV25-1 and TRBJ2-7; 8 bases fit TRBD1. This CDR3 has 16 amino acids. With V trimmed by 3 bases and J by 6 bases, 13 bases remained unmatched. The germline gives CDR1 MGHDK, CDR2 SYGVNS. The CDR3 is CASSDGWGTGMGEQYF. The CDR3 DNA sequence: TGTGCCAGCAGTGACGGGTGGGGGACAGGTATGGGCGAGCAGTACTTC.

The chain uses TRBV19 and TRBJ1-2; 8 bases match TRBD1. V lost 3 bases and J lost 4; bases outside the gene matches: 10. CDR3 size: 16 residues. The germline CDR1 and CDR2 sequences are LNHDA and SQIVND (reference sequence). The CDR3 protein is CASSIRKSTGAYGYTF. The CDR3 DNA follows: TGTGCCAGTAGTATCCGTAAATCGACAGGGGCCTATGGCTACACCTTC.

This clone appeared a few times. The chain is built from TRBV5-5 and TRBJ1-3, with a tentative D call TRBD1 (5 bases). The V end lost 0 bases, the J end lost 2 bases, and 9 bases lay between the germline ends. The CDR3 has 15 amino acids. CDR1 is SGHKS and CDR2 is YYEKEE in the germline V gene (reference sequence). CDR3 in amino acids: CASSLEGSAGNTIYF. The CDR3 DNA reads TGTGCCAGCAGCTTGGAGGGGTCGGCTGGAAACACCATATATTTT. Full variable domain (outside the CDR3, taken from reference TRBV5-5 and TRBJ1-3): DAGVTQSPTHLIKTRGQQVTLRCSPISGHKSVSWYQQVLGQGPQFIFQYYEKEERGRGNFPDRFSARQFPNYSSELNVNALLLGDSALYLCASSLEGSAGNTIYFGEGSWLTVV.

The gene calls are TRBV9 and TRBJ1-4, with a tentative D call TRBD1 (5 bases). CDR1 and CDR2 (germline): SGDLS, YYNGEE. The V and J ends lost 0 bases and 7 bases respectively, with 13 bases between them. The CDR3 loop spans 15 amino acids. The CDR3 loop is CASSVAQGIGEKLFF. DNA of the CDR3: TGTGCCAGCAGCGTAGCTCAGGGAATAGGTGAAAAACTGTTTTTT.